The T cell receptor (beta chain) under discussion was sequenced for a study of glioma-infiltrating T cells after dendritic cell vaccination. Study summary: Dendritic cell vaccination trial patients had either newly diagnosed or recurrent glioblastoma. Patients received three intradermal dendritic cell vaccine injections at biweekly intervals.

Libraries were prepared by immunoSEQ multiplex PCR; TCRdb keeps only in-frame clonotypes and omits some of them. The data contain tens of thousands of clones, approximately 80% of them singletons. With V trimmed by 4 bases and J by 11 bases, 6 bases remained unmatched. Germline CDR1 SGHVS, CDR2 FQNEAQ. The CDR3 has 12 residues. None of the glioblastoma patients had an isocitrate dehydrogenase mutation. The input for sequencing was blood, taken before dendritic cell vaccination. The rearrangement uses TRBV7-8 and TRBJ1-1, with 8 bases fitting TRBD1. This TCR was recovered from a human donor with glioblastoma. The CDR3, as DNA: TGTGCCAGCAGCTCACCTAACAGGGGGGCTTTCTTT. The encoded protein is CASSSPNRGAFF.